These 28 T cell receptor beta chains were all obtained from the same sample, sequenced in a study of blood T cell repertoires in COVID-19. The table came from immunoSEQ multiplex PCR; TCRdb's copy has only in-frame clones and leaves some out. The sample lists over 300,000 clones, roughly 82% occurring once. Material: peripheral blood. These receptors were collected from a woman aged 50 to 60 with acute or convalescent COVID-19.

The rearrangement links TRBV2 to TRBJ2-7; a weak D match, TRBD1 (6 bases). Germline V gene lookup returns CDR1 SNHLY and CDR2 FYNNEI. Trimming removed 6 bases at V and 3 bases at J, with 9 bases between. The CDR3 consists of 12 residues. The CDR3 region has the DNA TGTGCCAGCAGCAAACAGGGCTACGAGCAGTACTTC. It codes for CASSKQGYEQYF.

The rearrangement joins TRBV7-2 to TRBJ2-3, with 7 bases fitting TRBD2. This CDR3 is 15 amino acids long. J was trimmed by 0 bases and V by 5 bases; bases with no gene match: 5. Germline-derived CDR1 and CDR2 are SGHTA and FQGNSA. In DNA form, the CDR3 reads TGTGCCAGCAGCGAGGGAGGGAGTAGCACAGATACGCAGTATTTT. Translation: CASSEGGSSTDTQYF.

The chain carries TRBV5-1 and TRBJ1-1, with 7 bases lining up with TRBD1. J was trimmed by 2 bases and V by 4 bases; bases with no gene match: 8. The germline V gene has CDR1 SGHRS and CDR2 YFSETQ. CDR3 length: 15 amino acids. The CDR3 loop is CASSRPGTANTEAFF. Written as DNA, the CDR3 is TGCGCCAGCAGCCGCCCCGGGACAGCAAACACTGAAGCTTTCTTT.

The chain carries TRBV30 and TRBJ2-7, with TRBD1 identical over 9 bases. V shed 6 bases and J 0 bases; nucleotides not matched to a gene: 9. The CDR3 loop spans 15 amino acids. Germline V lookup: CDR1 GTSNPN, CDR2 SVGIG (reference sequence). The DNA for the CDR3 is TGTGCCTGCCATCGGACAGGGGCAAGCTCCTACGAGCAGTACTTC. As protein: CACHRTGASSYEQYF.

This clone has a handful of counts. The V and J genes are TRBV12-5 and TRBJ2-5; D not certain. Germline CDR1 LGHNT, CDR2 FRNRAP. The CDR3 is 12 amino acids. Trimming removed 5 bases from V and 4 bases from J, with 8 bases in between. CDR3 region: CASGRGGETQYF. CDR3 coding DNA: TGTGCTAGTGGTAGAGGTGGAGAGACCCAGTACTTC. Looking up the rest from reference TRBV12-5 and TRBJ2-5 gives the full variable domain: DARVTQTPRHKVTEMGQEVTMRCQPILGHNTVFWYRQTMMQGLELLAYFRNRAPLDDSGMPKDRFSAEMPDATLATLKIQPSEPRDSAVYFCASGRGGETQYFGPGTRLLVL.

The chain recombines TRBV20-1 with TRBJ2-5, with D unclear. This CDR3 contains 11 residues. V was clipped by 6 bases and J by 9 bases, with 14 bases between them. Germline V gene lookup returns CDR1 DFQATT and CDR2 SNEGSKA (reference sequence). CDR3: CSAASSRAQYF. In DNA, the CDR3 is TGCAGTGCCGCCTCGAGTCGGGCCCAGTACTTC.

The V call is TRBV19, the J call TRBJ2-6; 9 bases are shared with TRBD1. The CDR3 runs 16 residues. CDR1 is LNHDA and CDR2 is SQIVND in the germline V gene (reference sequence). V lost 7 bases, J lost 1 base, and 5 bases stayed unmatched. CDR3 loop: CASKVQGASGANVLTF. CDR3 nucleotide sequence: TGTGCCAGTAAGGTACAGGGGGCTTCTGGGGCCAACGTCCTGACTTTC.

The chain combines TRBV6-2 or TRBV6-3 with TRBJ2-7; TRBD1 agrees at 9 bases. The CDR3 sequence is 14 residues long. Germline V gene data show CDR1 as MNHEY and CDR2 as SVGEGT. After removal of 4 bases from V and 3 bases from J, the junction contained 4 bases not matched to a gene. CDR3 loop: CASSFLGQGYEQYF. In DNA, the CDR3 is TGTGCCAGCAGTTTCCTGGGACAGGGCTACGAGCAGTACTTC.

With respect to this clone: This specimen includes other DNA sequences encoding the same CDR3. This chain uses TRBV9 with TRBJ2-1, with 11 nucleotides matching TRBD2. CDR3 length: 15 amino acids. V lost 3 bases, J lost 3 bases, and 2 bases stayed unmatched. CDR1 and CDR2 (germline): SGDLS, YYNGEE. In DNA, the CDR3 is TGTGCCAGCAGCGCGACTAGCGGGATCTACAATGAGCAGTTCTTC. Translating gives CASSATSGIYNEQFF.

The rearrangement links TRBV11-2 to TRBJ2-7, with 9 bases that match TRBD2. The CDR3 covers 13 residues. V lost 11 bases to trimming and J lost 3 bases; unmatched junction nucleotides: 8. Germline values: CDR1 SGHAT, CDR2 FQNNGV. CDR3 sequence: CAGGLAGNYEQYF. DNA for the CDR3: TGTGCCGGGGGGCTAGCGGGAAACTACGAGCAGTACTTC.

V and J are TRBV6-1 and TRBJ1-1; a possible D gene is TRBD1 (5 bases). The CDR3 runs to 15 residues. Germline V gene data show CDR1 as MNHNS and CDR2 as SASEGT. V was shortened by 3 bases and J by 0 bases, with 11 bases between the two germline ends. CDR3 DNA: TGTGCCAGCAGTGAGGGGGGTTTCATGAACACTGAAGCTTTCTTT. Residues: CASSEGGFMNTEAFF.

The rearrangement joins TRBV18 to TRBJ2-7; TRBD2 agrees at 7 bases. This CDR3 has 13 residues. Trimming took 0 bases from V and 13 from J; bases not matched to a gene: 9. Germline V gene sequence: CDR1 KGHSH, CDR2 LQKENI. In nucleotides, the CDR3 is TGTGCCAGCTCACCACCGGGATCCGGGGGGAGCTACTTC. This codes for CASSPPGSGGSYF.

Regarding this clone: At one end, the junction sequence differs from germline, possibly due to a read error. This rearrangement joins TRBV6-5 to TRBJ1-5, with D uncertain. This CDR3 contains 14 residues. Per the germline V gene, CDR1 is MNHEY and CDR2 is SVGAGI. The CDR3 DNA sequence: TGTGCCGGCAGCCGAGCCCTTCGTTCATCGCCCCAGCATTTT. This translates into CAGSRALRSSPQHF.

The genes are TRBV9 and TRBJ2-1, with a possible D match to TRBD2 (6 bases). Germline loops: CDR1 SGDLS, CDR2 YYNGEE. V was clipped by 0 bases and J by 4 bases, with 20 bases between them. CDR3 length: 18 amino acids. The CDR3 loop is CASSVGSGGGRPYNEQFF. CDR3 nucleotides: TGTGCCAGCAGCGTAGGATCGGGTGGGGGGAGGCCATACAATGAGCAGTTCTTC.

The chain carries TRBV5-1 and TRBJ1-3; 7 bases are shared with TRBD1. V trimming: 0 bases; J trimming: 0 bases; junction bases outside the gene matches: 12. This CDR3 contains 19 residues. Germline lookup yields CDR1 SGHRS and CDR2 YFSETQ. The CDR3 region has the DNA TGCGCCAGCAGCTTGGGACAGGGTTCGACATCCCTCTCTGGAAACACCATATATTTT. Its protein product is CASSLGQGSTSLSGNTIYF. Drawing the rest from reference TRBV5-1 and TRBJ1-3, the complete variable domain is KAGVTQTPRYLIKTRGQQVTLSCSPISGHRSVSWYQQTPGQGLQFLFEYFSETQRNKGNFPGRFSGRQFSNSRSEMNVSTLELGDSALYLCASSLGQGSTSLSGNTIYFGEGSWLTVV.

The chain uses TRBV27 and TRBJ2-5; D is possibly TRBD1 (5 bases). There are 14 residues in the CDR3. V dropped 6 bases and J dropped 4 bases, with 15 bases sitting between them. The germline V gene has CDR1 MNHEY and CDR2 SMNVEV (reference sequence). CDR3 in DNA: TGTGCCAGCAGACTCGGCTGGACAACAGAGACCCAGTACTTC. This codes for CASRLGWTTETQYF.

The V gene is TRBV11-3, the J gene TRBJ2-7, with 10 bases identical to TRBD1. Germline-derived CDR1 and CDR2 are SGHNT and YENEEA. The V gene end was trimmed by 3 bases and the J gene end by 5 bases; junction bases not matched to a gene: 4. CDR3 size: 14 residues. The DNA of the CDR3 is TGTGCCAGCAGCTTGCGGGACAGGGGCCACGAGCAGTACTTC. It yields the protein CASSLRDRGHEQYF.

The genes are TRBV28 and TRBJ1-4, with D maybe TRBD1 (5 bases). Between the trimmed V and J ends, which lost 5 bases and 0 bases, there was a span of 13 bases. Germline CDR1 and CDR2: MDHEN and SYDVKM. This CDR3 spans 16 amino acids. The CDR3 loop is CASSPWRGATNEKLFF. For the CDR3, the DNA is TGTGCCAGCAGTCCATGGCGGGGGGCAACTAATGAAAAACTGTTTTTT.

This rearrangement joins TRBV5-1 to TRBJ2-2; D possibly corresponds to TRBD2 (6 bases). Germline-derived CDR1 and CDR2 are SGHRS and YFSETQ. Trimming cost V 4 bases and J 6 bases, with 16 bases left between them. The CDR3 has 15 residues. The CDR3 nucleotides are TGCGCCAGCAGCCCACTAGCCAGTTCCTCCGGGGAGCTGTTTTTT. Translating it yields CASSPLASSSGELFF. Full variable domain (remainder filled in from reference TRBV5-1 and TRBJ2-2): KAGVTQTPRYLIKTRGQQVTLSCSPISGHRSVSWYQQTPGQGLQFLFEYFSETQRNKGNFPGRFSGRQFSNSRSEMNVSTLELGDSALYLCASSPLASSSGELFFGEGSRLTVL.

The chain has TRBV28 and TRBJ1-1, with D uncertain. This CDR3 is 15 amino acids long. Trimming removed 4 bases from V and 0 bases from J, with 12 bases in between. The V gene's germline CDR1 is MDHEN and CDR2 SYDVKM. The CDR3 sequence: CASSSWTGMNTEAFF. The CDR3 bases are TGTGCCAGCAGTTCCTGGACGGGAATGAACACTGAAGCTTTCTTT.

The rearrangement links TRBV27 to TRBJ2-7; 11 nucleotides align to TRBD1. This CDR3 region has 16 residues. The junction had 13 bases not matched to a gene; V was cut back by 9 bases and J by 3 bases. From germline, CDR1 is MNHEY and CDR2 SMNVEV (reference sequence). CDR3 sequence reads: CASQAGTGGFRYEQYF. The CDR3 nucleotides read TGTGCCAGTCAAGCAGGGACAGGGGGGTTTCGCTACGAGCAGTACTTC.

The gene calls are TRBV29-1 and TRBJ2-3, with TRBD2 matching 10 bases. From germline, CDR1 is SQVTM and CDR2 ANQGSEA. The CDR3 length is 15 residues. The J segment lost 5 bases and the V segment lost 2 bases, leaving 7 bases of the junction unmatched. The CDR3 DNA is TGCAGCGTTGAATTTCCTAGCGGGAGTGAAGATACGCAGTATTTT. Translation gives CSVEFPSGSEDTQYF.

Worth noting for this clone: Other DNA sequences in this specimen translate into the identical CDR3. V gene TRBV28 combines with J gene TRBJ1-2, with D perhaps matching TRBD1 (6 bases). This CDR3 comprises 13 residues. Germline CDR1 is MDHEN and CDR2 is SYDVKM. V was trimmed by 4 bases and J by 5 bases, leaving 11 bases between them. Written as DNA, the CDR3 is TGTGCCAGCAGTTCAACAGGGCGGTATGGCTACACCTTC. This translates into CASSSTGRYGYTF.

The chain recombines TRBV24-1 with TRBJ1-1; D not resolved. The CDR3 covers 11 residues. CDR1 and CDR2 from the germline V gene are KGHDR and SFDVKD. V was clipped by 2 bases and J by 11 bases, with 8 bases between them. The CDR3 DNA follows: TGTGCCACCAGTGATTATGAGTATGCTTTCTTT. Its protein product is CATSDYEYAFF.

This clone was observed a few times. The chain joins TRBV18 to TRBJ1-2; no definite D call. The germline V gene has CDR1 KGHSH and CDR2 LQKENI. The germline V and J ends were trimmed by 5 bases and 0 bases, with 7 bases remaining between them. CDR3 length: 13 residues. The CDR3 region is CASSEGTNYGYTF. As DNA, the CDR3 is TGTGCCAGCTCAGAGGGTACTAACTATGGCTACACCTTC. Complete variable domain (other parts from reference TRBV18 and TRBJ1-2): NAGVMQNPRHLVRRRGQEARLRCSPMKGHSHVYWYRQLPEEGLKFMVYLQKENIIDESGMPKERFSAEFPKEGPSILRIQQVVRGDSAAYFCASSEGTNYGYTFGSGTRLTVV.

This chain connects TRBV20-1 to TRBJ2-7; 9 nucleotides line up with TRBD1. Germline trimming cut 3 bases from V and 5 bases from J; bases unmatched to any gene: 11. Germline-derived CDR1 and CDR2 are DFQATT and SNEGSKA (reference sequence). The CDR3 contains 15 residues. The CDR3 region is CSASPTGTGLHEQYF. The CDR3 coding sequence is TGCAGTGCTAGTCCCACCGGGACAGGGTTACACGAGCAGTACTTC.

The chain recombines TRBV29-1 with TRBJ2-3, with TRBD2 matching 8 bases. Trimming cost V 7 bases and J 2 bases; bases outside gene matches: 8. The CDR3 has 14 residues. Germline CDR1 reads SQVTM; CDR2 reads ANQGSEA. The CDR3 sequence: CSGAEAGATDTQYF. DNA for the CDR3: TGCAGCGGTGCTGAAGCGGGAGCCACAGATACGCAGTATTTT.

The J gene is TRBJ1-2, the V gene TRBV6-5; perhaps TRBD1 as D (5 bases). Trimming cost V 0 bases and J 1 base, with 12 bases left between them. Germline V CDR1 and CDR2: MNHEY, SVGAGI. This CDR3 region has 16 residues. For the CDR3, the DNA is TGTGCCAGCAGTTACTCCCGGAGGGGCGATAACTATGGCTACACCTTC. Amino acid sequence: CASSYSRRGDNYGYTF.